This T cell receptor (beta chain) derives from a study of cytomegalovirus exposure and HLA in healthy donors. Study-wide results and caveats: The study put under 200 TCR beta chains on its list as cytomegalovirus-associated. Some V segments (TRBV6-2 and TRBV6-3 among them) were excluded as indistinguishable. CMV serostatus was the only recorded immune exposure for donors.

After removal of 6 bases from V and 4 bases from J, the junction contained 10 bases not matched to a gene. The CDR3 is made up of 17 amino acids. Per the germline V gene, CDR1 is LNHDA and CDR2 is SQIVND (reference sequence). Vbeta (60) and Jbeta (13) primers were used in the PCR. TCRdb keeps only in-frame clones here, not all; method: immunoSEQ multiplex PCR. The repertoire consists of 140,000 to 150,000 clones, with around a tenth occurring once and the leading ten covering 1.8%. This clone was seen more than once but under ten times. Its antigen remains unidentified. V and J are TRBV19 and TRBJ2-6; 9 nucleotides align to TRBD1. The receptor comes from a man aged 45-65 years in good health and CMV-seronegative. Material for sequencing was PBMCs. The CDR3 DNA reads TGTGCCAGTAGGAAACGGGACAGGGTGACGGGGGCCAACGTCCTGACTTTC. It is translated as CASRKRDRVTGANVLTF. The whole variable domain, remainder taken from reference TRBV19 and TRBJ2-6, is DGGITQSPKYLFRKEGQNVTLSCEQNLNHDAMYWYRQDPGQGLRLIYYSQIVNDFQKGDIAEGYSVSREKKESFPLTVTSAQKNPTAFYLCASRKRDRVTGANVLTFGAGSRLTVL.